These 24 T cell receptor beta chains came from one sample sequenced in a study of PD-L1 blockade in urothelial cancer. Assay used: immunoSEQ multiplex PCR; TCRdb lists only in-frame clones, some missing. The sample shows some 20,000 clones, 70% to 90% of them seen only once. This specimen was PBMCs, taken around atezolizumab (anti-PD-L1) treatment. All receptors come from a man between 45 and 60 years old with urothelial cancer.

The rearrangement joins TRBV5-4 to TRBJ2-2; 7 bases align to TRBD1. V was pared by 3 bases and J by 0 bases, with 8 bases of the junction left unmatched. The CDR3 is 17 residues long. Germline CDR1 and CDR2: SGHNT and YYREEE (reference sequence). CDR3 nucleotide sequence: TGTGCCAGCAGCTGGAGAAGGGGGACAGCGAACACCGGGGAGCTGTTTTTT. It yields the protein CASSWRRGTANTGELFF.

The count of this clone is one. V is TRBV6-1 and J is TRBJ2-6; D ambiguous. The CDR3 spans 15 residues. Germline V lookup: CDR1 MNHNS, CDR2 SASEGT. V was clipped by 0 bases and J by 3 bases, with 6 bases between them. The CDR3 sequence is CASSEATDGANVLTF. The DNA of the CDR3 is TGTGCCAGCAGTGAAGCTACAGATGGGGCCAACGTCCTGACTTTC.

The chain has TRBV27 and TRBJ1-2; no definite D call. V was pared by 6 bases and J by 0 bases, with 17 bases between. Germline loops: CDR1 MNHEY, CDR2 SMNVEV (reference sequence). CDR3 size: 16 residues. CDR3 region: CASSFLPISPNYGYTF. The CDR3 DNA sequence: TGTGCCAGCAGCTTCCTACCTATTAGCCCTAACTATGGCTACACCTTC.

This chain links TRBV6-4 with TRBJ2-3; 9 positions match TRBD2. There are 14 residues in the CDR3. CDR1 is MRHNA, CDR2 SNTAGT, per germline. V trimming: 5 bases; J trimming: 2 bases; junction bases outside the gene matches: 2. CDR3 region: CASSPGLATDTQYF. DNA for the CDR3: TGTGCCAGCAGTCCGGGACTAGCCACAGATACGCAGTATTTT.

The gene calls are TRBV5-1 and TRBJ2-7; 16 bases are shared with TRBD2. In germline, CDR1 is SGHRS, CDR2 YFSETQ. The CDR3 totals 19 residues. J lost 0 bases, V lost 3 bases, and 9 bases had no gene match. The CDR3 loop is CASSSPGLAGGRSSYEQYF. The CDR3 nucleotides are TGCGCCAGCAGCTCCCCGGGACTAGCGGGAGGGAGGAGCTCCTACGAGCAGTACTTC. Full variable domain (missing parts from reference TRBV5-1 and TRBJ2-7): KAGVTQTPRYLIKTRGQQVTLSCSPISGHRSVSWYQQTPGQGLQFLFEYFSETQRNKGNFPGRFSGRQFSNSRSEMNVSTLELGDSALYLCASSSPGLAGGRSSYEQYFGPGTRLTVT.

V and J are TRBV2 and TRBJ2-5, with 12 bases that match TRBD1. Germline CDR1 SNHLY, CDR2 FYNNEI. This CDR3 is 14 amino acids long. J was trimmed by 5 bases and V by 6 bases; bases with no gene match: 4. This CDR3 is CASRGTGGGETQYF. DNA of the CDR3: TGTGCCAGCAGGGGGACAGGGGGCGGCGAGACCCAGTACTTC.

This chain links TRBV28 with TRBJ2-2; possible D gene TRBD2, 6 bases. The CDR3 is made up of 13 amino acids. V gave up 7 bases and J gave up 4 bases, with 10 bases separating them. Germline V gene sequence: CDR1 MDHEN, CDR2 SYDVKM. In DNA form, the CDR3 reads TGTGCCAGCAACATGGGGGGCACCGGGGAGCTGTTTTTT. Its translation is CASNMGGTGELFF.

This chain connects TRBV19 to TRBJ1-4, with 11 bases lining up with TRBD1. V was pared by 5 bases and J by 6 bases, with 11 bases of the junction left unmatched. CDR1 and CDR2 from the germline V gene are LNHDA and SQIVND (reference sequence). This CDR3 spans 17 amino acids. Written as DNA, the CDR3 is TGTGCCAGTAGTGCGGACAGGGGGCTTAATGGTCATGAAAAACTGTTTTTT. It specifies CASSADRGLNGHEKLFF. Drawing the rest from reference TRBV19 and TRBJ1-4, the complete variable domain is DGGITQSPKYLFRKEGQNVTLSCEQNLNHDAMYWYRQDPGQGLRLIYYSQIVNDFQKGDIAEGYSVSREKKESFPLTVTSAQKNPTAFYLCASSADRGLNGHEKLFFGSGTQLSVL.

This clone was observed a single time. The rearrangement links TRBV4-2 to TRBJ2-1; 12 bases map to TRBD2. V trimming: 2 bases; J trimming: 7 bases; junction bases outside the gene matches: 3. Germline V lookup: CDR1 LGHNA, CDR2 YNFKEQ. The CDR3 totals 15 residues. CDR3: CASSQTGTSGNEQFF. CDR3 bases: TGTGCCAGCAGCCAAACCGGGACTAGCGGGAATGAGCAGTTCTTC.

Only one count was recorded for this clone. The rearrangement uses TRBV29-1 and TRBJ2-6; unclear D gene. The germline V gene has CDR1 SQVTM and CDR2 ANQGSEA. Trimming left V 0 bases short and J 0 bases short, with 12 bases between. This CDR3 spans 17 amino acids. Written as DNA, the CDR3 is TGCAGCGTTGAAGATCCCTGGCAAATCTCTGGGGCCAACGTCCTGACTTTC. Protein: CSVEDPWQISGANVLTF.

The chain has TRBV13 and TRBJ2-1, with 13 bases aligning to TRBD2. The CDR3 runs to 14 residues. CDR1 is PRHDT and CDR2 is FYEKMQ in the germline V gene (reference sequence). The junction had 3 bases not matched to a gene; V was cut back by 5 bases and J by 8 bases. The CDR3 loop reads CASSRGLAGDEQFF. The CDR3 nucleotides read TGTGCCAGCAGCCGAGGACTAGCGGGGGATGAGCAGTTCTTC. The full variable domain, its missing parts supplied by reference TRBV13 and TRBJ2-1, is AAGVIQSPRHLIKEKRETATLKCYPIPRHDTVYWYQQGPGQDPQFLISFYEKMQSDKGSIPDRFSAQQFSDYHSELNMSSLELGDSALYFCASSRGLAGDEQFFGPGTRLTVL.

This chain uses TRBV11-2 with TRBJ2-7; 7 bases line up with TRBD2. The CDR3 is 15 residues long. CDR1 and CDR2 (germline): SGHAT, FQNNGV. J lost 2 bases, V lost 6 bases, and 10 bases had no gene match. The CDR3 nucleotides read TGTGCCAGCAGGGCTTTCGTCGGGAGGACCTACGAGCAGTACTTC. Translated, it gives CASRAFVGRTYEQYF.

The chain recombines TRBV6-5 with TRBJ1-2, with D possibly being TRBD1 (6 bases). V was cut by 6 bases and J by 3 bases, with 14 bases left in between. The CDR3 runs to 14 residues. From germline, CDR1 is MNHEY and CDR2 SVGAGI. The CDR3: CASRVNRVDYGYTF. The CDR3 nucleotides are TGTGCCAGCAGAGTTAACAGGGTTGACTATGGCTACACCTTC.

The rearrangement joins TRBV14 to TRBJ2-1; TRBD2 matches at 10 bases. V was clipped by 3 bases and J by 4 bases; unmatched bases: 6. Germline CDR1 is SGHDN and CDR2 is FVKESK. This CDR3 has 16 amino acids. The CDR3 DNA follows: TGTGCCAGCAGCCAGTTTAGCGGGGGGCGATACAATGAGCAGTTCTTC. Amino acid sequence: CASSQFSGGRYNEQFF.

This chain connects TRBV27 to TRBJ2-7; D is ambiguous. The CDR3 length is 12 residues. V lost 3 bases and J 7 bases, leaving 10 bases between the germline ends. CDR1 is MNHEY and CDR2 is SMNVEV in the germline V gene (reference sequence). The CDR3: CASSLLSGEQYF. CDR3 bases: TGTGCCAGCAGTTTGTTGTCGGGTGAGCAGTACTTC.

The chain joins TRBV5-6 to TRBJ1-2, with TRBD1 matching 8 bases. Germline V gives CDR1 SGHDT, CDR2 YYEEEE. The CDR3 is 18 amino acids. The ends lost 6 bases at V and 1 base at J; junction bases unmatched: 17. CDR3 sequence (DNA): TGTGCCAGCATTAGCGAAAGACAGGGGCTCGGGATTAACTATGGCTACACCTTC. This translates into CASISERQGLGINYGYTF.

This chain links TRBV19 with TRBJ2-1, with TRBD1 identical over 8 bases. Looked up from germline, CDR1 is LNHDA and CDR2 is SQIVND (reference sequence). The V segment lost 5 bases and the J segment 1 base; nucleotides outside the gene matches: 4. The CDR3 is 15 amino acids. The CDR3 coding sequence is TGTGCCAGTAGTTCAGGGGGCACTTCCTACAATGAGCAGTTCTTC. Its translation is CASSSGGTSYNEQFF.

The CDR3 protein is CASSPPGGVTEAFF. CDR3 sequence (DNA): TGTGCCAGCTCACCACCGGGAGGGGTCACTGAAGCTTTCTTT. The chain employs TRBV18 and TRBJ1-1; perhaps TRBD1 as D (5 bases). The CDR3 consists of 14 residues. Germline V gene data show CDR1 as KGHSH and CDR2 as LQKENI. V gave up 0 bases and J gave up 4 bases, with 9 bases separating them.

V gene TRBV27 combines with J gene TRBJ2-3, with 14 positions matching TRBD2. J was trimmed by 4 bases and V by 6 bases; bases with no gene match: 12. The CDR3 consists of 18 residues. Germline-derived CDR1 and CDR2 are MNHEY and SMNVEV (reference sequence). For the CDR3, the DNA is TGTGCCAGCAGGGGGGGCAGGGGACTAGCGGGAGTGGCAGATACGCAGTATTTT. This translates into CASRGGRGLAGVADTQYF.

The chain joins TRBV18 to TRBJ1-4, with TRBD1 as a possible D gene (5 bases). Germline V lookup: CDR1 KGHSH, CDR2 LQKENI. The CDR3 is made up of 17 amino acids. Between the trimmed V and J ends, which lost 0 bases and 5 bases, there was a span of 16 bases. Written as DNA, the CDR3 is TGTGCCAGCTCACCACCGCGAGGCAGCCCAGGGAATGAAAAACTGTTTTTT. Translation: CASSPPRGSPGNEKLFF.

This chain uses TRBV30 with TRBJ2-1, with a weak D call TRBD1 (5 bases). The germline V gene encodes CDR1 GTSNPN and CDR2 SVGIG (reference sequence). V was shortened by 4 bases and J by 11 bases, with 15 bases between the two germline ends. There are 12 residues in the CDR3. The CDR3 sequence is CAWIGAGLKQFF. CDR3 DNA: TGTGCCTGGATTGGGGCAGGGTTGAAGCAGTTCTTC.

This clone showed up just once. The rearrangement links TRBV19 to TRBJ1-4; the D gene is possibly TRBD1 (5 bases). The V gene's germline CDR1 is LNHDA and CDR2 SQIVND (reference sequence). This CDR3 comprises 18 residues. V was cut by 3 bases and J by 0 bases, with 17 bases left in between. The CDR3, as DNA: TGTGCCAGTAGTATCGCGGGACGCAGGCGTGCAACTAATGAAAAACTGTTTTTT. Its translation: CASSIAGRRRATNEKLFF. The variable domain in full, completed from reference TRBV19 and TRBJ1-4, reads DGGITQSPKYLFRKEGQNVTLSCEQNLNHDAMYWYRQDPGQGLRLIYYSQIVNDFQKGDIAEGYSVSREKKESFPLTVTSAQKNPTAFYLCASSIAGRRRATNEKLFFGSGTQLSVL.

The V and J genes are TRBV29-1 and TRBJ2-7; TRBD2 matches at 8 bases. The trim removed 4 bases at V and 4 bases at J, leaving 0 bases unmatched. The CDR3 runs to 11 residues. Germline V gene sequence: CDR1 SQVTM, CDR2 ANQGSEA. DNA for the CDR3: TGCAGCGTTGGCGGGGGGTACGAGCAGTACTTC. It is translated as CSVGGGYEQYF.

The chain combines TRBV9 with TRBJ2-5, with TRBD1 as a possible D gene (5 bases). With 0 bases removed from V and 7 bases from J, the gap between germline ends came to 16 bases. This CDR3 is 15 amino acids long. Per the germline V gene, CDR1 is SGDLS and CDR2 is YYNGEE. The CDR3 reads CASSVEGRELVTQYF. CDR3 nucleotide sequence: TGTGCCAGCAGCGTAGAGGGCAGGGAATTAGTGACCCAGTACTTC.